This T cell receptor beta chain was found in a study of blood T cells in healthy people across ages. Each sample used at least 6.5 million PBMCs. With a J-beta primer mix and a sample-barcoded 5' primer, a second PCR ran about 6 to 11 cycles. In TCRdb, the 5' RACE reads were re-called with MiXCR into one record per CDR3 protein. This sample has hundreds of thousands of distinct CDR3 sequences, with roughly 35% found just once. Trimming cost V 5 bases and J 0 bases; bases outside gene matches: 7. Germline V gene sequence: CDR1 MDHEN, CDR2 SYDVKM. The length of the CDR3 is 16 residues. The rearrangement joins TRBV28 to TRBJ2-3, with 8 nucleotides matching TRBD2. The sequence came from a young man in good health. Sequenced sample: blood. DNA for the CDR3: TGTGCCAGCAGTACGTTCGGGGGGGGTAGCACAGATACGCAGTATTTT. This translates into CASSTFGGGSTDTQYF.